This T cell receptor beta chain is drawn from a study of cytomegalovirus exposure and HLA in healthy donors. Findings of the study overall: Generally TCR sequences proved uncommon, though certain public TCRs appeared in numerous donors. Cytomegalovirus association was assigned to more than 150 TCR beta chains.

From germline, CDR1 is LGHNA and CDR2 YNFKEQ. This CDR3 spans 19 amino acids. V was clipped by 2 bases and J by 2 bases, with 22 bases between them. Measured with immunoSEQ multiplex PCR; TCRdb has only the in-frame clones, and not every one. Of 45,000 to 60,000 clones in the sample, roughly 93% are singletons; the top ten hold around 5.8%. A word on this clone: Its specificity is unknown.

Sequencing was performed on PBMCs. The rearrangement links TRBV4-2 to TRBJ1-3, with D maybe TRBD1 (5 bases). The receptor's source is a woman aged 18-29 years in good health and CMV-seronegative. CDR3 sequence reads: CASSQLSEGVAVPGNTIYF. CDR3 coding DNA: TGTGCCAGCAGCCAACTCTCAGAAGGGGTAGCTGTACCTGGAAACACCATATATTTT.